The 31 T cell receptor beta chains presented below share a single source sample, sequenced in a study of cytotoxic CD8 clonotypes in ibrutinib-treated CLL. The repertoire was sequenced with immunoSEQ multiplex PCR; TCRdb's copy has only in-frame clones and lacks some. Altogether 110,000 or so clones are present, approximately 58% being singletons, with the ten largest covering 35% to 40%. This sample comprised PBMCs, obtained after 24 months of ibrutinib treatment. These receptors all stem from a human donor with chronic lymphocytic leukemia.

V usage is TRBV2 and J usage is TRBJ2-1; D not resolved. This CDR3 region has 16 residues. CDR1 is SNHLY, CDR2 FYNNEI, per germline. Trimming took 6 bases from V and 5 from J, leaving 20 bases between them. The CDR3 loop is CASRSRAANLNNEQFF. The CDR3, as DNA: TGTGCCAGCAGGTCCCGGGCCGCAAACCTTAACAATGAGCAGTTCTTC.

CDR3 DNA sequence: TGTGCCAGCAGCCCCGGGGGGATCAACACAGATACGCAGTATTTT. This sequence encodes CASSPGGINTDTQYF. This rearrangement joins TRBV11-3 to TRBJ2-3, with TRBD2 identical over 7 bases. Trimming cost V 5 bases and J 2 bases; bases outside gene matches: 7. This CDR3 region has 15 residues. Germline CDR1 SGHNT, CDR2 YENEEA. The full variable domain, with the rest looked up from reference TRBV11-3 and TRBJ2-3, is EAGVVQSPRYKIIEKKQPVAFWCNPISGHNTLYWYLQNLGQGPELLIRYENEEAVDDSQLPKDRFSAERLKGVDSTLKIQPAELGDSAVYLCASSPGGINTDTQYFGPGTRLTVL.

This clone was recorded a few times. The chain employs TRBV6-5 and TRBJ2-3; 7 positions match TRBD2. V gave up 8 bases and J gave up 2 bases; unmatched junction bases: 10. CDR1 MNHEY and CDR2 SVGAGI come from the germline V gene. The CDR3 runs to 15 residues. CDR3 sequence (DNA): TGTGCCAGCCGCCTGGGGCTAGCGGTCACAGATACGCAGTATTTT. It codes for CASRLGLAVTDTQYF.

The chain combines TRBV6-5 with TRBJ2-3; 10 bases fit TRBD1. The CDR3 has 15 residues. Losses at the gene ends were 0 bases for V and 7 bases for J; bases not matched to a gene: 4. Per germline, CDR1 MNHEY and CDR2 SVGAGI. The CDR3 region has the DNA TGTGCCAGCAGTTACTCGGGGACAGGGGCGTATACGCAGTATTTT. Amino acids: CASSYSGTGAYTQYF.

This clone was observed a few times. The chain combines TRBV6-1 with TRBJ1-5, with D tentatively TRBD1 (5 bases). CDR1 is MNHNS and CDR2 is SASEGT in the germline V gene. The ends were cut back, 3 bases at V and 9 bases at J, with 9 bases in the middle. This CDR3 spans 12 amino acids. CDR3 nucleotides: TGTGCCAGCAGTGAGCAGGGAGGGCCCCAGCATTTT. Amino acid sequence: CASSEQGGPQHF.

The chain has TRBV5-5 and TRBJ1-2; possibly TRBD1 for D (5 bases). V lost 4 bases to trimming and J lost 7 bases, with 14 bases between them. The CDR3 runs to 13 residues. Germline V gene lookup returns CDR1 SGHKS and CDR2 YYEKEE (reference sequence). This chain's CDR3 is CASSPIRGFGYTF. CDR3 DNA sequence: TGTGCCAGCAGCCCCATCCGGGGGTTTGGCTACACCTTC.

This chain connects TRBV7-2 to TRBJ1-2; 8 bases align to TRBD1. With V trimmed by 1 base and J by 4 bases, 5 bases remained unmatched. CDR3 length: 15 residues. Germline CDR1 reads SGHTA; CDR2 reads FQGNSA. The CDR3 sequence is CASSLGGGTGYGYTF. CDR3 coding DNA: TGTGCCAGCAGCTTAGGAGGGGGGACAGGCTATGGCTACACCTTC.

V and J are TRBV28 and TRBJ1-5; 8 bases match TRBD1. Losses at the gene ends were 5 bases for V and 6 bases for J; bases not matched to a gene: 6. The CDR3 is 14 residues long. Germline assignment: CDR1 MDHEN and CDR2 SYDVKM. The CDR3 loop is CASSPTGGGQPQHF. CDR3 DNA sequence: TGTGCCAGCAGTCCCACAGGGGGAGGTCAGCCCCAGCATTTT.

This clone has just a few counts. The V and J genes are TRBV29-1 and TRBJ2-7; D uncertain. The CDR3 loop spans 11 amino acids. The germline V gene encodes CDR1 SQVTM and CDR2 ANQGSEA. Trimming cost V 2 bases and J 9 bases, with 11 bases left between them. The DNA of the CDR3 is TGCAGCGTTGAACTGGTCGAGGTGCAGTACTTC. This encodes CSVELVEVQYF.

The rearrangement uses TRBV6-5 and TRBJ1-2; TRBD1 agrees at 8 bases. V was pared by 6 bases and J by 6 bases, with 9 bases of the junction left unmatched. The CDR3 covers 14 residues. In germline, CDR1 is MNHEY, CDR2 SVGAGI. CDR3 sequence (DNA): TGTGCCAGCAGAACCGACAGGGGCGGTGATGGCTACACCTTC. Translating gives CASRTDRGGDGYTF.

V usage is TRBV6-5 and J usage is TRBJ1-5, with 7 bases that match TRBD1. This CDR3 has 16 amino acids. Germline CDR1 is MNHEY and CDR2 is SVGAGI. V lost 4 bases and J lost 8; bases outside the gene matches: 14. DNA of the CDR3: TGTGCCAGCAGTTCGCTAACAGGGGCCAGCTTTGAGCCCCAGCATTTT. Residues: CASSSLTGASFEPQHF.

The chain is built from TRBV5-1 and TRBJ2-3; D not resolved. The CDR3 length is 16 residues. The V gene's germline CDR1 is SGHRS and CDR2 YFSETQ. V gave up 2 bases and J gave up 0 bases, with 13 bases separating them. As DNA, the CDR3 is TGCGCCAGCAGCTTCGGACGGACGGAAAGCACAGATACGCAGTATTTT. Translated, it gives CASSFGRTESTDTQYF.

The chain employs TRBV9 and TRBJ2-1; tentative D call: TRBD1 (5 bases). V was shortened by 3 bases and J by 6 bases, with 13 bases between the two germline ends. This CDR3 has 14 residues. Germline V lookup: CDR1 SGDLS, CDR2 YYNGEE. CDR3 in amino acids: CASSARVALNEQFF. For the CDR3, the DNA is TGTGCCAGCAGCGCCAGGGTAGCCCTCAATGAGCAGTTCTTC.

J is TRBJ1-1 and V is TRBV5-1; 9 bases map to TRBD1. This CDR3 comprises 14 residues. V gave up 2 bases and J gave up 11 bases; unmatched junction bases: 10. Germline V gives CDR1 SGHRS, CDR2 YFSETQ. CDR3 in amino acids: CASSLEGQGFQAFF. In DNA, the CDR3 is TGCGCCAGCAGCTTAGAAGGACAGGGGTTTCAGGCTTTCTTT.

This clone was observed a single time. This chain uses TRBV11-3 with TRBJ2-7; D may match TRBD1 or TRBD2 (5 bases each). Trimming pared 1 base from V and 3 bases from J, leaving 13 bases between. The CDR3 extends over 15 amino acids. Germline V gives CDR1 SGHNT, CDR2 YENEEA. CDR3 sequence: CASSLGGDGYYEQYF. Written as DNA, the CDR3 is TGTGCCAGCAGCTTAGGAGGGGACGGATACTACGAGCAGTACTTC.

This clone was seen ten or more times. The genes are TRBV2 and TRBJ2-5; D is possibly TRBD2 (5 bases). Germline lookup yields CDR1 SNHLY and CDR2 FYNNEI. The CDR3 is 11 amino acids. Between the trimmed V and J ends, which lost 10 bases and 2 bases, there was a span of 8 bases. Written as DNA, the CDR3 is TGTGCCACACTAGGACAAGAGACCCAGTACTTC. Amino acids: CATLGQETQYF.

The rearrangement links TRBV6-5 to TRBJ1-2; possibly TRBD1 for D (5 bases). The CDR3 has 14 residues. Trimming cost V 8 bases and J 6 bases, with 19 bases left between them. The germline V gene has CDR1 MNHEY and CDR2 SVGAGI. CDR3 sequence (DNA): TGTGCCAGCGGATTCCCTTTCGGGGACCATGGCTACACCTTC. As protein: CASGFPFGDHGYTF.

This chain joins TRBV5-1 and TRBJ1-2; maybe TRBD1 (5 bases). Trimming removed 2 bases from V and 7 bases from J, with 18 bases in between. This CDR3 is built from 15 residues. Germline CDR1 reads SGHRS; CDR2 reads YFSETQ. As DNA, the CDR3 is TGCGCCAGCAGCTTTCTTGACGGGGGAATGGGTGGCTACACCTTC. It translates to CASSFLDGGMGGYTF. Filled out from reference TRBV5-1 and TRBJ1-2, the complete variable domain reads KAGVTQTPRYLIKTRGQQVTLSCSPISGHRSVSWYQQTPGQGLQFLFEYFSETQRNKGNFPGRFSGRQFSNSRSEMNVSTLELGDSALYLCASSFLDGGMGGYTFGSGTRLTVV.

The rearrangement links TRBV18 to TRBJ2-7; the D is unclear. Trimming took 3 bases from V and 5 from J, leaving 11 bases between them. The CDR3 is 13 amino acids. CDR1 is KGHSH and CDR2 is LQKENI in the germline V gene. CDR3 nucleotides: TGTGCCAGCTCACCCACAAGCACTAACGAGCAGTACTTC. Translated, it gives CASSPTSTNEQYF.

The chain employs TRBV4-1 and TRBJ1-5; weak D call: TRBD1 (6 bases). The V gene's germline CDR1 is MGHRA and CDR2 YSYEKL. Trimming left V 3 bases short and J 0 bases short, with 21 bases between. CDR3 length equals 19 residues. CDR3: CASSQDGMDTGYSNQPQHF. The CDR3 DNA sequence: TGCGCCAGCAGCCAGGATGGGATGGATACAGGGTATAGCAATCAGCCCCAGCATTTT.

This clone was detected a few times. The genes are TRBV5-6 and TRBJ2-7; 7 bases map to TRBD2. Germline V gene sequence: CDR1 SGHDT, CDR2 YYEEEE. V was clipped by 1 base and J by 1 base; unmatched bases: 5. This CDR3 is 15 amino acids long. Here the CDR3 reads CASSLFGGKSYEQYF. As DNA, the CDR3 is TGTGCCAGCAGCTTGTTCGGGGGGAAATCCTACGAGCAGTACTTC.

This clone has a handful of counts. This chain joins TRBV10-1 and TRBJ1-1; perhaps TRBD1 as D (6 bases). CDR1 WNHNN and CDR2 SYGVQD come from the germline V gene (reference sequence). This CDR3 is 13 amino acids long. V was cut by 4 bases and J by 5 bases, with 11 bases left in between. This chain's CDR3 is CASSGDIETEAFF. DNA of the CDR3: TGCGCCAGCAGTGGGGACATTGAAACTGAAGCTTTCTTT.

This clone was seen a few times. This chain connects TRBV7-9 to TRBJ2-3, with D possibly TRBD2 on 6 matching bases. V lost 5 bases, J lost 5 bases, and 17 bases lay in between. The CDR3 runs 15 residues. Germline V gene data show CDR1 as SEHNR and CDR2 as FQNEAQ (reference sequence). The CDR3 nucleotides are TGTGCCAGCAGCCCTCAAGCGGGCCAAGGAGATACGCAGTATTTT. Translated, it gives CASSPQAGQGDTQYF.

The V gene is TRBV5-1, the J gene TRBJ2-3; 7 bases line up with TRBD2. Germline-derived CDR1 and CDR2 are SGHRS and YFSETQ. The CDR3 covers 16 residues. V was clipped by 4 bases and J by 1 base; unmatched bases: 9. The CDR3 spells CASSVGGSGGTDTQYF. The CDR3 DNA sequence: TGCGCCAGCAGCGTCGGGGGGAGCGGTGGCACAGATACGCAGTATTTT.

This clone has a handful of counts. The V gene is TRBV27, the J gene TRBJ2-7; no firm D call. V was cut by 2 bases and J by 2 bases, with 13 bases left in between. The germline gives CDR1 MNHEY, CDR2 SMNVEV (reference sequence). The CDR3 length is 15 residues. The DNA of the CDR3 is TGTGCCAGCAGTTTAGCGACTGCGCCGACCTACGAGCAGTACTTC. This codes for CASSLATAPTYEQYF.

The chain uses TRBV7-3 and TRBJ2-1; 7 bases line up with TRBD1. The CDR3 is 14 residues long. Germline assignment: CDR1 SGHTA and CDR2 FQGTGA. J was trimmed by 6 bases and V by 5 bases; bases with no gene match: 7. DNA for the CDR3: TGTGCCAGCAGCCTAGGGACAGCCCTCAATGAGCAGTTCTTC. Its protein product is CASSLGTALNEQFF.

V and J are TRBV23-1 and TRBJ2-7; no clear D. TRBV23-1 is annotated as an ORF whose role is uncertain. The CDR3 is 14 amino acids. The ends were cut back, 4 bases at V and 4 bases at J, with 14 bases in the middle. CDR3 residues: CASSPRFCSYEQYF. The DNA for the CDR3 is TGCGCCAGCAGTCCGAGGTTCTGTTCGTACGAGCAGTACTTC.

The chain links TRBV7-2 to TRBJ2-2; 13 bases match TRBD2. Germline V gives CDR1 SGHTA, CDR2 FQGNSA. This CDR3 has 15 amino acids. V was pared by 5 bases and J by 5 bases, with 2 bases of the junction left unmatched. This CDR3 is CASSPLAGGTGELFF. In DNA form, the CDR3 reads TGTGCCAGCAGCCCACTAGCGGGGGGGACCGGGGAGCTGTTTTTT.

The chain has TRBV7-9 and TRBJ2-7; 7 bases fit TRBD1. Germline CDR1 is SEHNR and CDR2 is FQNEAQ (reference sequence). Unmatched junction bases numbered 4, after V lost 6 bases and J lost 5 bases. This CDR3 spans 12 amino acids. The CDR3 is CASRTGWDEQYF. The CDR3 DNA follows: TGTGCCAGCAGGACAGGGTGGGACGAGCAGTACTTC.

In its sample, this clone was seen a few times. The V call is TRBV28, the J call TRBJ1-5; D gene ambiguous. V lost 2 bases and J lost 0, with 5 bases in between. Germline CDR1 MDHEN, CDR2 SYDVKM. The length of the CDR3 is 14 residues. CDR3 in amino acids: CASSLPDSNQPQHF. CDR3 nucleotides: TGTGCCAGCAGTTTACCCGATAGCAATCAGCCCCAGCATTTT.

V and J are TRBV29-1 and TRBJ2-3, with unresolved D. CDR1 and CDR2 (germline): SQVTM, ANQGSEA. V lost 3 bases, J lost 1 base, and 5 bases lay in between. The CDR3 runs to 12 residues. CDR3 sequence reads: CSVDQRTDTQYF. The CDR3 DNA is TGCAGCGTTGATCAGCGCACAGATACGCAGTATTTT.